The clone carrying this T cell receptor beta chain was recorded many times. These data are taken from a study of T cells in Graves' hyperthyroidism and ophthalmopathy. Diagnosis relied on clinical symptoms, serum thyroxine and TRAb, thyroid ultrasound and orbital computed tomography. PBMCs were derived from 10 ml fresh peripheral blood. Per the germline V gene, CDR1 is MGHDK and CDR2 is SYGVNS. This CDR3 is 15 amino acids long. V was clipped by 6 bases and J by 2 bases, with 14 bases between them. The source material, RNA transcripts, was used to amplify TCR beta CDR3 regions. The TCR CDR3 first-round RT-PCR relied on the HTBI primer set. TCRdb independently ran MiXCR on the multiplex PCR reads; one entry per CDR3 protein. The sample lists around 800,000 distinct CDR3 sequences; 38% were seen once.

V gene TRBV25-1 combines with J gene TRBJ1-5; a possible D gene is TRBD1 (5 bases). Sequenced input: blood. The source of this sequence is a man aged 18 to 30 with Graves' hyperthyroidism. CDR3 nucleotide sequence: TGTGCCAGCAGCCGGGGGGGGATTGGCAATCAGCCCCAGCATTTT. This gives the protein CASSRGGIGNQPQHF.